Listed below are T cell receptor beta chains from one sample, sequenced in a study of T-cell memory formation after mild COVID-19. TCRdb re-called the 5' RACE reads with MiXCR, one entry per CDR3 protein. Of under 300,000 distinct CDR3 sequences listed, under 20% were seen once; the top ten hold approximately 23%. The material sequenced was PBMCs or a T cell subset sorted from them (not recorded which). The source is a man younger than 35 who had mild COVID-19 (a few samples of this study predate the infection). Cell type and time point are not known. CDR3s include the opening cysteine and the closing phenylalanine or tryptophan. A D gene is named only where the DNA matches it firmly. Size is omitted from some rows. Given values are once, few, many or a class for expanded clones.

j_gene | d_gene | abundance | v_gene | CDR3aa | CDR3nt
TRBJ1-6 | TRBD1 | few | TRBV20-1 | CSARQTGSYNSPLHF | TGCAGTGCTAGGCAGACAGGGAGCTATAATTCACCCCTCCACTTT
TRBJ2-5 | - | few | TRBV6-2/TRBV6-3 | CASSLLLRETQYF | TGTGCCAGCAGTTTATTGTTGCGAGAGACCCAGTACTTC
TRBJ1-6 | - | few | TRBV6-2/TRBV6-3 | CASSRNTGQHLHF | TGTGCCAGCAGTAGGAATACGGGACAACACCTCCACTTT
TRBJ1-1 | - | few | TRBV4-1 | CASSQRQDYTEAFF | TGCGCCAGCAGCCAAAGACAGGATTACACTGAAGCTTTCTTT
TRBJ1-1 | - | - | TRBV27 | CASQGVGTEAFF | TGTGCCAGCCAGGGAGTTGGCACTGAAGCTTTCTTT
TRBJ1-2 | - | - | TRBV9 | CASSATDYGYTF | TGTGCCAGCAGCGCGACGGACTATGGCTACACCTTC
TRBJ2-7 | TRBD2 | many | TRBV27 | CASSLSMNAGGWSGEQYF | TGTGCCAGCAGTTTATCGATGAATGCGGGGGGATGGTCTGGCGAGCAGTACTTC
TRBJ2-1 | - | few | TRBV11-3 | CASSGGDSPNEQFF | TGTGCCAGCAGCGGGGGGGACAGCCCCAATGAGCAGTTCTTC
TRBJ1-1 | - | - | TRBV7-2 | CASSLSLGNTEAFF | TGTGCCAGCAGCTTATCATTGGGGAACACTGAAGCTTTCTTT
TRBJ2-7 | - | few | TRBV6-2/TRBV6-3 | CASRHAGVSYEQYF | TGTGCCAGCCGCCACGCTGGAGTCTCCTACGAGCAGTACTTC
TRBJ2-3 | TRBD2 | - | TRBV7-3 | CASSAWGGSTDTQYF | TGTGCCAGCAGTGCCTGGGGGGGGAGCACAGATACGCAGTATTTT
TRBJ1-6 | - | - | TRBV20-1 | CSAPIRIDYYNSPLHF | TGCAGTGCCCCCATCCGGATTGACTATTATAATTCACCCCTCCACTTT
TRBJ1-2 | - | - | TRBV4-1 | CASSQEAGSLGYTF | TGCGCCAGCAGCCAAGAGGCGGGGTCTCTTGGCTACACCTTC
TRBJ1-1 | TRBD1 | - | TRBV9 | CASSVEQGANTEAFF | TGTGCCAGCAGCGTAGAACAGGGGGCGAACACTGAAGCTTTCTTT
TRBJ1-6 | - | few | TRBV4-2 | CASSQSGKRSPLHF | TGTGCCAGCAGCCAATCAGGGAAGAGGTCACCCCTCCACTTT
TRBJ2-3 | TRBD1 | few | TRBV27 | CASSSQGAIDTQYF | TGTGCCAGCAGTTCACAGGGGGCCATAGATACGCAGTATTTT
TRBJ2-7 | - | - | TRBV11-2 | CASSTPRDNSYEQYF | TGTGCCAGCAGCACCCCCCGGGACAACTCCTACGAGCAGTACTTC
TRBJ2-1 | - | few | TRBV7-8 | CASSLLDSPVYNEQFF | TGTGCCAGCAGCCTACTCGACAGCCCCGTCTACAATGAGCAGTTCTTC
TRBJ2-1 | TRBD2 | - | TRBV20-1 | CSASGASGGRDYNEQFF | TGCAGTGCCAGCGGGGCTAGCGGGGGCCGAGACTACAATGAGCAGTTCTTC
TRBJ1-5 | - | few | TRBV7-2 | CASSTRGQQPQHF | TGTGCCAGCAGCACAAGAGGACAACAGCCCCAGCATTTT
TRBJ1-6 | - | few | TRBV4-1 | CASSQVASNSPLHF | TGCGCCAGCAGCCAAGTAGCCTCGAATTCACCCCTCCACTTT
TRBJ2-5 | - | few | TRBV24-1 | CATSDFSLAGQETQYF | TGTGCCACCAGTGATTTTTCCCTAGCAGGACAAGAGACCCAGTACTTC
TRBJ2-3 | - | few | TRBV5-6 | CASSLRVISTDTQYF | TGTGCCAGCAGCTTGAGGGTGATTAGCACAGATACGCAGTATTTT
TRBJ2-7 | TRBD2 | few | TRBV28 | CASNSGGYEQYF | TGTGCCAGCAATAGCGGGGGTTACGAGCAGTACTTC
TRBJ2-1 | - | - | TRBV7-9 | CASTAPSAPRGEQFF | TGTGCCAGCACGGCTCCTAGCGCTCCCCGGGGTGAGCAGTTCTTC
TRBJ1-1 | TRBD1 | few | TRBV7-2 | CASSFSFQGGVIGEAFF | TGTGCCAGCAGCTTCTCCTTTCAGGGGGGGGTAATCGGTGAAGCTTTCTTT
TRBJ2-4 | TRBD2 | many | TRBV7-2 | CASSVGLAGGNIQYF | TGTGCCAGCAGCGTCGGACTAGCGGGGGGAAACATTCAGTACTTC
TRBJ2-1 | TRBD2 | many | TRBV11-2 | CASSLSSGVYNEQFF | TGTGCCAGCAGCTTATCCAGCGGGGTTTACAATGAGCAGTTCTTC
TRBJ1-2 | - | - | TRBV6-2/TRBV6-3 | CASSSAKTLWGYTF | TGTGCCAGCAGCTCCGCGAAGACCCTTTGGGGCTACACCTTC
TRBJ2-2 | - | few | TRBV3-1 | CASSRGGSGELFF | TGTGCCAGCAGTAGAGGGGGATCCGGGGAGCTGTTTTTT
TRBJ1-4 | - | - | TRBV4-3 | CASSQEHSAPEKLFF | TGCGCCAGCAGCCAAGAACACTCAGCCCCGGAAAAACTGTTTTTT
TRBJ1-1 | TRBD1 | few | TRBV6-5 | CASSRQGPNTEAFF | TGTGCCAGCAGCCGACAGGGACCGAACACTGAAGCTTTCTTT